This is a list of T cell receptor beta chains from one sample in a study of blood T cell repertoires in COVID-19. Only in-frame clones appear in the TCRdb table, and some are missing; sequencing was by immunoSEQ multiplex PCR. The sample has fewer than 400,000 clones, around 86% seen once; the top ten hold 3.5% to 4.5%. The sample comprised PBMCs or T cells enriched from blood (not recorded which). Receptor source: a man younger than 45 who had recovered from COVID-19. CDR3s include the opening cysteine and the closing phenylalanine or tryptophan. Fields, in order: J gene, V gene, D gene, CDR3 length, clone size, CDR3 protein, CDR3 DNA. The D gene is left open where the match is weak. The size entry is marked missing in some rows and otherwise reads once, few, many or a size class.

TRBJ2-1	TRBV24-1	-	12	-	CATSDFRDEQFF	TGTGCCACCAGTGATTTCCGCGATGAGCAGTTCTTC
TRBJ2-1	TRBV25-1	TRBD2	17	-	CASSEGLAGSSYNEQFF	TGTGCCAGCAGTGAAGGGCTAGCGGGAAGCTCCTACAATGAGCAGTTCTTC
TRBJ2-7	TRBV2	-	15	-	CASSEPPALLYEQYF	TGTGCCAGCAGTGAACCTCCCGCCCTACTCTACGAGCAGTACTTC
TRBJ1-1	TRBV4-1	-	17	few	CASSQGLGGRLNTEAFF	TGCGCCAGCAGCCAAGGGTTGGGAGGAAGGCTGAACACTGAAGCTTTCTTT
TRBJ1-1	TRBV7-9	TRBD1	18	-	CASSLGRITGVGNTEAFF	TGTGCCAGCAGCTTGGGCAGAATTACAGGGGTGGGGAACACTGAAGCTTTCTTT
TRBJ2-5	TRBV18	-	14	-	CASSEGGPEETQYF	TGTGCCAGCTCGGAGGGGGGGCCCGAAGAGACCCAGTACTTC
TRBJ1-5	TRBV6-5	-	13	-	CARLSGLSQPQHF	TGTGCCCGCCTCTCGGGGTTGAGTCAGCCCCAGCATTTT
TRBJ2-7	TRBV9	TRBD2	15	few	CASSVAPAGVGEQYF	TGTGCCAGCAGCGTAGCTCCAGCGGGAGTCGGAGAGCAGTACTTC
TRBJ2-1	TRBV19	-	14	-	CASSSGPHTGEQFF	TGTGCCAGTAGTAGTGGGCCACACACCGGTGAGCAGTTCTTC
TRBJ2-1	TRBV18	-	13	-	CASSTDSYNEQFF	TGTGCCAGCTCGACCGACAGCTACAATGAGCAGTTCTTC
TRBJ1-1	TRBV4-2	TRBD1	14	-	CASSRQGWGTEAFF	TGTGCCAGCAGCCGACAGGGCTGGGGCACTGAAGCTTTCTTT
TRBJ1-2	TRBV11-3	-	16	-	CASSPSIRAGNYGYTF	TGTGCCAGCAGCCCGTCTATAAGGGCAGGGAACTATGGCTACACCTTC
TRBJ2-7	TRBV2	TRBD1	14	once	CASSEATGAYEQYF	TGTGCCAGCAGTGAAGCCACAGGGGCCTACGAGCAGTACTTC
TRBJ1-5	TRBV6-4	-	20	-	CASSEKLLRQGRPGNQPQHF	TGTGCCAGCAGTGAAAAATTATTGCGGCAGGGGCGCCCTGGCAATCAGCCCCAGCATTTT
TRBJ2-3	TRBV19	TRBD1	14	-	CASRAGTDTDTQYF	TGTGCCAGTAGAGCCGGGACAGACACAGATACGCAGTATTTT
TRBJ1-2	TRBV2	-	15	-	CASSEESLTNYGYTF	TGTGCCAGCAGTGAGGAGTCCTTAACTAACTATGGCTACACCTTC
TRBJ2-7	TRBV7-9	TRBD2	18	-	CASSLYGAQRGGLYEQYF	TGTGCCAGCAGCTTATATGGGGCCCAGCGGGGGGGCCTGTACGAGCAGTACTTC
TRBJ2-1	TRBV21-1	-	21	-	CASRAGSSLAGGDWENNEQFF	TGTGCCAGCAGGGCAGGGTCGTCACTAGCGGGAGGGGATTGGGAGAACAATGAGCAGTTCTTC
TRBJ2-5	TRBV6-5	TRBD1	15	-	CASSASRTGLETQYF	TGTGCCAGCAGCGCGTCTCGGACAGGGTTAGAGACCCAGTACTTC
TRBJ2-1	TRBV5-1	TRBD2	16	-	CASSSSSGGSYNEQFF	TGCGCCAGCAGTTCATCTAGCGGGGGATCCTACAATGAGCAGTTCTTC
TRBJ2-2	TRBV11-2	TRBD1	14	-	CASSARQGAGELFF	TGTGCCAGCAGCGCCAGACAGGGGGCCGGGGAGCTGTTTTTT
TRBJ2-2	TRBV6-1	-	16	-	CASSEVETSAGGELFF	TGTGCCAGCAGTGAAGTTGAGACTAGTGCGGGCGGGGAGCTGTTTTTT
TRBJ1-1	TRBV29-1	TRBD1	13	-	CSVRQGFGTEAFF	TGCAGCGTGAGACAGGGGTTTGGCACTGAAGCTTTCTTT
TRBJ1-5	TRBV6-5	TRBD1	12	-	CASSPGQGVTHF	TGTGCCAGCAGTCCGGGACAGGGGGTTACGCATTTT
TRBJ2-7	TRBV5-1	-	14	-	CASSLAPGSYEQYF	TGCGCCAGCAGCTTGGCCCCGGGCTCCTACGAGCAGTACTTC
TRBJ2-1	TRBV5-1	-	14	-	CASKDTVLPNEQFF	TGCGCCAGCAAGGACACCGTCCTTCCCAATGAGCAGTTCTTC
TRBJ2-5	TRBV29-1	-	10	-	CSVGRETQYF	TGCAGCGTTGGGAGAGAGACCCAGTACTTC
TRBJ2-3	TRBV27	-	17	-	CASSPNEGGPNTDTQYF	TGTGCCAGCAGTCCTAATGAAGGGGGACCTAACACAGATACGCAGTATTTT
TRBJ2-5	TRBV3-1/TRBV3-2	-	15	-	CASSQVVGARKTQYF	TGTGCCAGCAGCCAAGTGGTGGGGGCGCGGAAGACCCAGTACTTC
TRBJ2-7	TRBV2	TRBD1	14	once	CASADRGGSYEQYF	TGTGCCAGCGCTGACAGGGGTGGGAGCTACGAGCAGTACTTC
TRBJ2-3	TRBV4-2	-	16	-	CASSQDGRGSTDTQYF	TGTGCCAGCAGCCAAGATGGGCGGGGTAGCACAGATACGCAGTATTTT
TRBJ2-7	TRBV5-1	-	15	-	CASSRISGVSHEQYF	TGCGCCAGCAGCAGAATCTCAGGGGTATCCCACGAGCAGTACTTC
TRBJ2-3	TRBV29-1	-	16	once	CSVEPRKRSSTDTQYF	TGCAGCGTTGAACCGCGTAAGCGGTCTAGCACAGATACGCAGTATTTT
TRBJ1-1	TRBV6-5	-	14	few	CASSYDGAAREAFF	TGTGCCAGCAGTTACGATGGGGCTGCCCGTGAAGCTTTCTTT
TRBJ2-2	TRBV7-2	TRBD2	16	-	CASRPSGSGNTGELFF	TGTGCCAGCAGGCCGAGCGGGAGCGGAAACACCGGGGAGCTGTTTTTT
TRBJ2-7	TRBV23-1	TRBD1	17	-	CASSHSTRDRTTYEQYF	TGCGCCAGCAGTCACTCCACCCGGGACAGGACAACCTACGAGCAGTACTTC
TRBJ1-4	TRBV24-1	-	14	-	CATSDRENNEKLFF	TGTGCCACCAGTGATAGGGAGAATAATGAAAAACTGTTTTTT
TRBJ1-5	TRBV4-2	-	15	few	CASSQGLNSNQPQHF	TGTGCCAGCAGCCAAGGTTTAAATAGCAATCAGCCCCAGCATTTT
TRBJ2-7	TRBV27	TRBD1	13	-	CATSGTGDYEQYF	TGTGCCACCTCCGGGACAGGGGACTACGAGCAGTACTTC
TRBJ1-5	TRBV6-5	-	15	few	CASSYGQYSNQPQHF	TGTGCCAGCAGTTACGGACAATATAGCAATCAGCCCCAGCATTTT
TRBJ1-1	TRBV19	-	13	-	CASSIRGTTEAFF	TGTGCCAGTAGTATCCGGGGGACCACTGAAGCTTTCTTT
TRBJ2-7	TRBV6-5	TRBD1	16	-	CASSYGTGGVAYEQYF	TGTGCCAGCAGTTATGGGACAGGGGGTGTTGCCTACGAGCAGTACTTC
TRBJ1-4	TRBV28	-	12	once	CASSPRGEKLFF	TGTGCCAGCAGCCCCAGGGGCGAAAAACTGTTTTTT
TRBJ2-5	TRBV30	TRBD2	16	-	CAWSWGLAGGEETQYF	TGTGCCTGGAGTTGGGGGCTAGCGGGAGGGGAAGAGACCCAGTACTTC
TRBJ2-5	TRBV11-2	TRBD2	15	-	CASSFEGTRVETQYF	TGTGCCAGCAGCTTCGAAGGGACTAGGGTTGAGACCCAGTACTTC
TRBJ2-3	TRBV2	-	16	few	CASSDSGITSTDTQYF	TGTGCCAGCAGTGATTCGGGAATTACTAGCACAGATACGCAGTATTTT
TRBJ1-5	TRBV3-1/TRBV3-2	-	13	-	CASSQAGDQPQHF	TGTGCCAGCAGCCAAGCGGGGGACCAGCCCCAGCATTTT
TRBJ1-1	TRBV6-6	TRBD1	17	-	CASSPLDRGGDDTEAFF	TGTGCCAGCAGTCCACTCGACAGGGGCGGGGATGACACTGAAGCTTTCTTT
TRBJ1-2	TRBV19	-	18	once	CASWSGRNIYFTNYGYTF	TGTGCCAGTTGGTCTGGCAGAAACATTTATTTTACTAACTATGGCTACACCTTC
TRBJ1-6	TRBV7-2	-	16	-	CASSLGSRPNNSPLHF	TGTGCCAGCAGCTTAGGGTCGAGGCCCAATAATTCACCCCTCCACTTT
TRBJ2-5	TRBV11-2	TRBD2	17	few	CASSLRRGRGAWETQYF	TGTGCCAGCAGCTTGAGGCGCGGGAGGGGGGCCTGGGAGACCCAGTACTTC
TRBJ2-6	TRBV19	-	16	-	CASTLNGASGANVLTF	TGTGCCAGTACCCTCAATGGGGCGTCTGGGGCCAACGTCCTGACTTTC
TRBJ1-5	TRBV15	TRBD1	16	-	CATSRVTGRGNQPQHF	TGTGCCACCAGCAGAGTGACAGGGAGAGGCAATCAGCCCCAGCATTTT